This TCR beta chain was captured by sequencing in a study of T cells in women clearing cervical HPV infection. Turning to the study itself: Cases' blood sampling followed lesion detection by median about 150 days (90 to 200). Study outcomes and limitations: CIN3+ cases had significantly higher TCR repertoire richness than controls, but evenness did not differ.

Assay: immunoSEQ multiplex PCR; the TCRdb copy retains only in-frame clones and omits some. The sample spans tens of thousands of clones; the ten largest clones claim 8% to 10%. Judged by frequency, this clone is medium-sized (0.01 to 0.1%). The antigen remains undetermined. Sequencing was performed on blood buffy coat. The TCR was taken from a woman aged 18 to 69 with a cervical HPV16 infection that either progressed to CIN3+ or cleared (not recorded which).

The CDR3 bases that were read are TGTGCCAGCAGCACCCAGCCCAGCGGGAACAATGAG. Amino acids: CASSTQPSGNNE. Given in full, the CDR3 is CASSTQPSGNNEQFF. This sequence joins TRBV7-6 and TRBJ2-1, with 7 positions matching TRBD2. The CDR3 end is not reached by the read, which stops 3 residues before it; the germline J gene fills it in. The CDR3 is made up of 15 amino acids. Trimming removed 5 bases from V and 5 bases from J; junction bases left unmatched: 9. The germline CDR1 and CDR2 sequences are SGHVS and FNYEAQ.